This T cell receptor (beta chain) emerged from a study of monozygotic twins with inflammatory bowel disease. TCRalpha and TCRbeta cDNA underwent two nested PCRs of around 15 and 9 cycles. TCRdb reprocessed the 5' RACE reads and keeps a single row for each CDR3 protein, giving no DNA. The sample holds about 210,000 distinct CDR3 sequences. CDR1 is DFQATT and CDR2 is SNEGSKA in the germline V gene (reference sequence). This CDR3 contains 12 residues. Sequenced input: blood. The TCR was taken from a human donor with ulcerative colitis or Crohn's disease, or a healthy co-twin of an affected twin (not recorded which). The V gene is TRBV20-1, the J gene TRBJ1-3. The CDR3 region is CSARGGGNTIYF.